The 17 T cell receptor beta chains below all came from one sample that was sequenced in a study of blood T cell repertoires in COVID-19. This table comes from immunoSEQ multiplex PCR, and its TCRdb copy is limited to in-frame clones, with some not included. The sample includes some 250,000 clones, roughly 89% of them seen just once. Sequencing was done on a sample of PBMCs or T cells enriched from blood (not recorded which). The source of these receptors is a woman aged 25-40 years with acute COVID-19.

The chain carries TRBV5-4 and TRBJ1-6; D unclear. Germline CDR1 SGHNT, CDR2 YYREEE (reference sequence). The CDR3 is 16 residues long. Trimming removed 3 bases from V and 6 bases from J, with 16 bases in between. CDR3: CASSWGGPRVNSPLHF. The CDR3 coding sequence is TGTGCCAGCAGCTGGGGTGGGCCGCGGGTTAATTCACCCCTCCACTTT.

The rearrangement uses TRBV6-5 and TRBJ2-1; 7 nucleotides agree with TRBD1. Trimming cost V 8 bases and J 4 bases; bases outside gene matches: 8. The CDR3 has 14 amino acids. Per the germline V gene, CDR1 is MNHEY and CDR2 is SVGAGI. The CDR3 coding sequence is TGTGCCAGCTTGTTAATGGGACAGTACAATGAGCAGTTCTTC. Encoded protein: CASLLMGQYNEQFF.

The chain employs TRBV19 and TRBJ1-5, with D perhaps matching TRBD1 (5 bases). This CDR3 contains 16 residues. Germline lookup yields CDR1 LNHDA and CDR2 SQIVND (reference sequence). The germline V and J ends were trimmed by 4 bases and 0 bases, with 13 bases remaining between them. The CDR3 is CASSRSRQISNQPQHF. CDR3 nucleotides: TGTGCCAGTAGTAGGAGCCGACAGATTAGCAATCAGCCCCAGCATTTT.

V usage is TRBV7-9 and J usage is TRBJ1-1; 7 nucleotides align to TRBD1. V trimming: 5 bases; J trimming: 0 bases; junction bases outside the gene matches: 6. The CDR3 runs to 15 residues. Germline V gene lookup returns CDR1 SEHNR and CDR2 FQNEAQ (reference sequence). CDR3 in DNA: TGTGCCAGCAGCGGAGGACAGGTAATGAACACTGAAGCTTTCTTT. Protein: CASSGGQVMNTEAFF. Full variable domain (outside the CDR3, taken from reference TRBV7-9 and TRBJ1-1): DTGVSQNPRHKITKRGQNVTFRCDPISEHNRLYWYRQTLGQGPEFLTYFQNEAQLEKSRLLSDRFSAERPKGSFSTLEIQRTEQGDSAMYLCASSGGQVMNTEAFFGQGTRLTVV.

This chain links TRBV7-6 with TRBJ1-1; 8 nucleotides align to TRBD1. This CDR3 spans 17 amino acids. The V gene end was trimmed by 5 bases and the J gene end by 1 base; junction bases not matched to a gene: 12. The V gene's germline CDR1 is SGHVS and CDR2 FNYEAQ. The CDR3 reads CASSPGGAGGWNTEAFF. Here the CDR3 DNA reads TGTGCCAGCAGCCCTGGGGGGGCAGGGGGCTGGAACACTGAAGCTTTCTTT.

The rearrangement links TRBV15 to TRBJ1-1; the D gene is possibly TRBD1 (6 bases). The CDR3 is 15 residues long. In germline, CDR1 is LNHNV, CDR2 YYDKDF (reference sequence). The V end lost 5 bases, the J end lost 2 bases, and 15 bases lay between the germline ends. The CDR3 is CATSERQEINTEAFF. The CDR3 nucleotides are TGTGCCACCAGCGAACGACAGGAGATAAACACTGAAGCTTTCTTT.

This clone was seen only a few times. The chain is built from TRBV18 and TRBJ1-2; the D gene is possibly TRBD1 (6 bases). The CDR3 totals 14 residues. Between the trimmed V and J ends, which lost 3 bases and 3 bases, there was a span of 11 bases. CDR1 KGHSH and CDR2 LQKENI come from the germline V gene. The CDR3 nucleotides are TGTGCCAGCTCACCGACAGGAGGTGACTATGGCTACACCTTC. It specifies CASSPTGGDYGYTF.

The chain carries TRBV12-3 or TRBV12-4 and TRBJ1-2; D unclear. Trimming removed 4 bases from V and 2 bases from J, with 5 bases in between. The CDR3 has 12 residues. CDR3 amino acids: CASSYNNYGYTF. In DNA, the CDR3 is TGTGCCAGCAGTTACAACAACTATGGCTACACCTTC.

The rearrangement uses TRBV7-2 and TRBJ2-5; D possibly corresponds to TRBD1 (6 bases). The CDR3 has 13 residues. The germline V gene encodes CDR1 SGHTA and CDR2 FQGNSA. The V end was cut by 4 bases, the J end by 4 bases, with 10 bases between. The chain's CDR3 is CASSSDRGETQYF. The CDR3 DNA sequence: TGTGCCAGCAGCTCGGACAGAGGAGAGACCCAGTACTTC.

The chain has TRBV4-1 and TRBJ1-2; 9 nucleotides line up with TRBD1. Germline lookup yields CDR1 MGHRA and CDR2 YSYEKL. V lost 6 bases and J lost 2; bases outside the gene matches: 4. The CDR3 is 14 residues long. The CDR3 is CASSQTGGNYGYTF. DNA of the CDR3: TGCGCCAGCAGTCAGACAGGGGGGAACTATGGCTACACCTTC.

The chain uses TRBV2 and TRBJ1-4; 7 nucleotides line up with TRBD1. Germline trimming cut 5 bases from V and 8 bases from J; bases unmatched to any gene: 5. This CDR3 has 13 amino acids. Germline values: CDR1 SNHLY, CDR2 FYNNEI. The CDR3 region is CASSWQGEEKLFF. CDR3 DNA sequence: TGTGCCAGCAGTTGGCAGGGGGAGGAAAAACTGTTTTTT.

V usage is TRBV10-3 and J usage is TRBJ1-1, with TRBD1 matching over 8 bases. The V segment lost 6 bases and the J segment 3 bases; nucleotides outside the gene matches: 3. The CDR3 sequence is 13 residues long. Germline V gene lookup returns CDR1 ENHRY and CDR2 SYGVKD. Here the CDR3 DNA reads TGTGCCATCAGACCAGGGGGCGACACTGAAGCTTTCTTT. Its translation: CAIRPGGDTEAFF.

The chain employs TRBV9 and TRBJ1-1; 10 bases agree with TRBD1. Germline CDR1 is SGDLS and CDR2 is YYNGEE. This CDR3 is 18 amino acids long. J gave up 1 base and V 0 bases, and 9 bases lay outside the gene matches. The CDR3 protein is CASSVAPGQGRSNTEAFF. The CDR3 nucleotides read TGTGCCAGCAGCGTAGCCCCGGGACAGGGGAGGTCGAACACTGAAGCTTTCTTT. Looking up the rest from reference TRBV9 and TRBJ1-1 gives the full variable domain: DSGVTQTPKHLITATGQRVTLRCSPRSGDLSVYWYQQSLDQGLQFLIQYYNGEERAKGNILERFSAQQFPDLHSELNLSSLELGDSALYFCASSVAPGQGRSNTEAFFGQGTRLTVV.

V is TRBV3-1 (or the pseudogene TRBV3-2) and J is TRBJ1-2; D is unclear. The CDR3 loop spans 15 amino acids. Between the trimmed V and J ends, which lost 4 bases and 4 bases, there was a span of 16 bases. CDR1 is LGHDT, CDR2 YNNKEL, per germline (reference sequence). CDR3 DNA: TGTGCCAGCAGCCTAAGACTAGCTTCGGCCTATGGCTACACCTTC. Amino acid sequence: CASSLRLASAYGYTF.

V is TRBV7-2 and J is TRBJ1-5; TRBD1 aligns across 11 bases. Trimming at V came to 7 bases and at J to 6 bases, leaving 5 bases not matched to a gene. Germline V gene lookup returns CDR1 SGHTA and CDR2 FQGNSA. The CDR3 runs 14 residues. The CDR3 here is CASNQGQGGQPQHF. CDR3 DNA: TGTGCCAGCAACCAGGGACAGGGGGGTCAGCCCCAGCATTTT.

This chain joins TRBV2 and TRBJ1-1, with 8 bases aligning to TRBD1. Germline-derived CDR1 and CDR2 are SNHLY and FYNNEI. V gave up 1 base and J gave up 7 bases; unmatched junction bases: 5. This CDR3 comprises 14 residues. DNA for the CDR3: TGTGCCAGCAGTGAAGGACAGGGGACTGGTGAAGCTTTCTTT. Protein product: CASSEGQGTGEAFF.

For the CDR3, the DNA is TGCAGCGTTGAAGATCAAGGGGGCCGGTGGACTGAAGCTTTCTTT. This translates into CSVEDQGGRWTEAFF. The J gene is TRBJ1-1, the V gene TRBV29-1; 7 nucleotides agree with TRBD1. V lost 0 bases, J lost 5 bases, and 9 bases stayed unmatched. The CDR3 covers 15 residues. Germline loops: CDR1 SQVTM, CDR2 ANQGSEA.